Below, one TCR beta chain is given with its context. Its antigen is unidentified. This specimen comes from a study of cytomegalovirus exposure and HLA in healthy donors. Study conclusions and caveats: A later analysis showed that HLA-associated TCR beta chains had undergone more clonal expansion than equally common others.

PCR used 60 Vbeta primers and 13 Jbeta primers. Clones were sequenced by immunoSEQ multiplex PCR, and TCRdb holds only the in-frame ones, with some missing. This sample's clone table lists roughly 54,000 clones. The TCR originated in a woman aged 25 to 45 in good health and CMV-seropositive. The sample comprised PBMCs.

CDR3 coding DNA: TGTGCCAGCAGCGTAGGGACAGGACTGGGCAATCAGCCCCAGCATTTT. Encoded protein: CASSVGTGLGNQPQHF. The rearrangement uses TRBV9 and TRBJ1-5; 7 nucleotides line up with TRBD1. The germline V gene encodes CDR1 SGDLS and CDR2 YYNGEE. V shed 0 bases and J 2 bases; nucleotides not matched to a gene: 5. The CDR3 is 16 residues long.